The source of this T cell receptor beta chain is a study of early stage breast cancer tumors. As for the study in general: ER+/PR+/HER2- status applied to about 75% of the 16 invasive breast tumors. Approximately 9.4-fold was the mean read coverage per sample.

Points on this clone: The antigen is not known.

Study findings and constraints: Comparing each tissue with blood distinguished tumor from normal in most of the 16 patients. Functional markers like CD4, CD8 and FOXP3 were missed in bulk sequencing.

Produced via immunoSEQ multiplex PCR; TCRdb's table is partial and in-frame only. The sample shows about 72,000 clones, approximately 79% of them seen only once. The V gene's germline CDR1 is GTSNPN and CDR2 SVGIG (reference sequence). This CDR3 comprises 13 residues. Trimming took 0 bases from V and 2 from J, leaving 7 bases between them. The chain carries TRBV30 and TRBJ1-1, with D uncertain. The sample was blood. The receptor was isolated from a person aged 55 to 75 with breast cancer. CDR3 sequence reads: CAWSVRDNTEAFF. The CDR3 nucleotides read TGTGCCTGGAGTGTACGGGATAACACTGAAGCTTTCTTT.